This entry describes one T cell receptor beta chain. The data are from a study of blood T cell repertoires in COVID-19. Overall study: Samples came from the United States, Italy and Spain, spanning acute and convalescent COVID-19. PBMCs, B-cell-depleted T cells, or T cells were the source of the cDNA or gDNA that made up the material.

As processed by the authors: Amplification of reference gene primers provided the estimated nucleated cell counts. Clones were read by immunoSEQ multiplex PCR, and TCRdb kept only the in-frame ones, dropping some. The D gene and trimming were derived from the DNA, and the V and J assignments and clone size from that table. The sample comprises some 110,000 clones, approximately 79% of which are singletons, and about 2.3% rests with the top ten. Per the germline V gene, CDR1 is MGHDK and CDR2 is SYGVNS. The CDR3 has 15 residues. V lost 8 bases and J lost 2, with 15 bases in between. The sample comprised peripheral blood. V usage is TRBV25-1 and J usage is TRBJ1-4; TRBD1 is a possible D gene (6 bases). The source of this sequence is a man in his fifties or sixties with acute or convalescent COVID-19. The CDR3 region is CASPQGFTTNEKLFF. For the CDR3, the DNA is TGTGCCAGCCCACAGGGCTTTACGACTAATGAAAAACTGTTTTTT.